This T cell receptor beta chain was sequenced in a study of OX40 agonist ivuxolimab in advanced cancers. The wider study: Dose-escalation subjects each had hepatocellular carcinoma, melanoma, renal cell or head and neck cancer. Patients were roughly 83% male with ages roughly 20 to 90, mean around 61.

This clone was recorded only once. Individuals having autoimmune disease history or systemic immunosuppression were not enrolled. Germline-derived CDR1 and CDR2 are SGHKS and YYEKEE (reference sequence). This CDR3 region has 16 residues. V lost 2 bases and J lost 4; bases outside the gene matches: 7. Measured with immunoSEQ multiplex PCR; TCRdb has only the in-frame clones, and not every one. The sample has around 20,000 clones, 84% seen once; the top ten hold about 33%. The clonotype was recovered from an adult with an advanced solid tumor such as melanoma, head and neck, liver or kidney cancer. The source material was CD4+ or CD8+ T cells sorted from blood, sampled in a trial of the OX40 agonist ivuxolimab. The chain couples TRBV5-5 to TRBJ2-5; the match to TRBD2 covers 11 bases. The CDR3 is CASSLLAGAPGETQYF. Here the CDR3 DNA reads TGTGCCAGCAGCTTACTAGCGGGGGCCCCGGGAGAGACCCAGTACTTC.